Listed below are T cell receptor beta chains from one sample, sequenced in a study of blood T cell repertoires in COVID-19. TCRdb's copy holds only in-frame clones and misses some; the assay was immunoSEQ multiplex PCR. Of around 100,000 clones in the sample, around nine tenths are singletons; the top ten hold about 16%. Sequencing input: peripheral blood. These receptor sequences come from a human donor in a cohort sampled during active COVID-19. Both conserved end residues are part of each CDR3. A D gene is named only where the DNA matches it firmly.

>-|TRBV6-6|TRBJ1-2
CASRGLPSRDGYTF
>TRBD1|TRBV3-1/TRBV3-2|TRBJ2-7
CASSQVPGGSYEQYF
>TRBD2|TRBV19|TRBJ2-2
CASSLSSGGAVTGELFF
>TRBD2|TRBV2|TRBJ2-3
CASSESGGSTDTQYF
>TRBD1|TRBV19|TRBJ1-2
CASRQGSTNYGYTF
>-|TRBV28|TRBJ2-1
CASSLSISGSYNEQFF
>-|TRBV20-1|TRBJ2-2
CSASRGGGTGELFF
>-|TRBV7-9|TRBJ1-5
CASSLGGGNSNQPQHF
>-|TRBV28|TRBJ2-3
CATLLASTDTQYF
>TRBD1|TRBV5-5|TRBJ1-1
CASSLPGQMNTEAFF
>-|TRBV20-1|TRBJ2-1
CSARYGGEQFF
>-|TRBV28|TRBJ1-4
CASSYTGREQKLFF
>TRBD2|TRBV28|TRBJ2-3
CASSLVAGGPNTQYF
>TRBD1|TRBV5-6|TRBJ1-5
CASSLHRTGGVKGDQPQHF
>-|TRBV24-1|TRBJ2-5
CATSDSGGQETQYF
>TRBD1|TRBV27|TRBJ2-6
CASSLSLWATGGGSGANVLTF
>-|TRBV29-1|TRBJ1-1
CSVGQNTEAFF
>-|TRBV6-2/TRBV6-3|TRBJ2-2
CASSYPLTNTGELFF